This T cell receptor beta chain stems from a study of blood T cell repertoires in COVID-19. In the study overall: Italy, Spain and the United States were the sources of the convalescent and acute COVID-19 samples. Sources were T cells, B-cell-depleted T cells, or PBMCs; the material itself was cDNA or gDNA.

The CDR3 has 13 residues. Germline V lookup: CDR1 SNHLY, CDR2 FYNNEI. Trimming pared 4 bases from V and 2 bases from J, leaving 9 bases between. Libraries were prepared by immunoSEQ multiplex PCR; TCRdb keeps only in-frame clonotypes and omits some of them. The repertoire holds 100,000 or so clones, roughly 88% seen once, with 0.47% in the top ten. The source of this sequence is a man aged 55 to 70 with acute or convalescent COVID-19. The chain couples TRBV2 to TRBJ2-7; D may be TRBD1 (5 bases). Sequenced: peripheral blood. In nucleotides, the CDR3 is TGTGCCAGCAGTGCCAGGGCCCCCTACGAGCAGTACTTC. Protein product: CASSARAPYEQYF.